Sequencing of this T cell receptor (beta chain) was carried out in a study of blood T cell repertoires in COVID-19. The V gene lost 5 bases and the J gene lost 4 bases, with 13 bases spanning the gap. Germline V gene sequence: CDR1 LNHDA, CDR2 SQIVND (reference sequence). This CDR3 is built from 14 residues. Only in-frame clones appear in the TCRdb table, and some are missing; sequencing was by immunoSEQ multiplex PCR. Here the sample spans fewer than 250,000 clones, 65% to 90% being singletons. The sequence was obtained from a woman in her forties or fifties with acute COVID-19. J is TRBJ2-3 and V is TRBV19; D call uncertain. The sample comprised PBMCs or T cells enriched from blood (not recorded which). CDR3 in DNA: TGTGCCAGTAGTTTCCGGTCCCGGGCAGATACGCAGTATTTT. Translating it yields CASSFRSRADTQYF. Together with reference TRBV19 and TRBJ2-3, the CDR3 gives the full variable domain: DGGITQSPKYLFRKEGQNVTLSCEQNLNHDAMYWYRQDPGQGLRLIYYSQIVNDFQKGDIAEGYSVSREKKESFPLTVTSAQKNPTAFYLCASSFRSRADTQYFGPGTRLTVL.